The clone carrying this T cell receptor (beta chain) was counted between two and nine times. Its specificity is not known. This CDR3 contains 12 residues. Germline CDR1 and CDR2: DFQATT and SNEGSKA (reference sequence). V was clipped by 6 bases and J by 9 bases; unmatched bases: 8. Using its own MiXCR run on the 5' RACE reads, TCRdb lists one record per CDR3 protein. The sample lists 65,000 to 90,000 distinct CDR3 sequences, 10% to 15% occurring once. The sample belongs to a study of early T cells in non-severe SARS-CoV-2 infection. Overall study results and limits: There was a bias toward anti-spike CD8 responses in VDJdb matching, which missed private and CD4 specificities.

The sample consisted of whole blood. This TCR derives from an adult who was a healthcare worker with PCR-confirmed SARS-CoV-2 infection or an uninfected control (not recorded which). The genes are TRBV20-1 and TRBJ2-1, with 7 bases aligning to TRBD2. The CDR3 region is CSALGLDVEQFF. The CDR3, as DNA: TGCAGTGCCCTTGGACTAGATGTTGAGCAGTTCTTC.